This TCR beta chain stems from a study of blood T cell repertoires in COVID-19. Across the whole study: From the United States, Italy and Spain came samples of acute and convalescent COVID-19. Sources were T cells, B-cell-depleted T cells, or PBMCs; the material itself was cDNA or gDNA.

Source study methods: By means of reference gene primer amplification, nucleated cell counts were estimated. Only in-frame clones appear in the TCRdb table, and some are missing; sequencing was by immunoSEQ multiplex PCR. For V, J and clone size, that table is used; D and trimming come from the DNA. The sample has about 34,000 clones, 93% seen once. CDR1 and CDR2 (germline): SGHNT, YYREEE (reference sequence). The V end was cut by 4 bases, the J end by 4 bases, with 17 bases between. The CDR3 loop spans 16 amino acids. Sequencing was carried out using peripheral blood. The chain joins TRBV5-4 to TRBJ2-2; D might be TRBD2 (6 bases). The clonotype comes from a human donor in a cohort sampled during active COVID-19. The CDR3 bases are TGTGCCAGCAGCAATAAGTTGGGACTGGGCACCGGGGAGCTGTTTTTT. Encoded protein: CASSNKLGLGTGELFF.